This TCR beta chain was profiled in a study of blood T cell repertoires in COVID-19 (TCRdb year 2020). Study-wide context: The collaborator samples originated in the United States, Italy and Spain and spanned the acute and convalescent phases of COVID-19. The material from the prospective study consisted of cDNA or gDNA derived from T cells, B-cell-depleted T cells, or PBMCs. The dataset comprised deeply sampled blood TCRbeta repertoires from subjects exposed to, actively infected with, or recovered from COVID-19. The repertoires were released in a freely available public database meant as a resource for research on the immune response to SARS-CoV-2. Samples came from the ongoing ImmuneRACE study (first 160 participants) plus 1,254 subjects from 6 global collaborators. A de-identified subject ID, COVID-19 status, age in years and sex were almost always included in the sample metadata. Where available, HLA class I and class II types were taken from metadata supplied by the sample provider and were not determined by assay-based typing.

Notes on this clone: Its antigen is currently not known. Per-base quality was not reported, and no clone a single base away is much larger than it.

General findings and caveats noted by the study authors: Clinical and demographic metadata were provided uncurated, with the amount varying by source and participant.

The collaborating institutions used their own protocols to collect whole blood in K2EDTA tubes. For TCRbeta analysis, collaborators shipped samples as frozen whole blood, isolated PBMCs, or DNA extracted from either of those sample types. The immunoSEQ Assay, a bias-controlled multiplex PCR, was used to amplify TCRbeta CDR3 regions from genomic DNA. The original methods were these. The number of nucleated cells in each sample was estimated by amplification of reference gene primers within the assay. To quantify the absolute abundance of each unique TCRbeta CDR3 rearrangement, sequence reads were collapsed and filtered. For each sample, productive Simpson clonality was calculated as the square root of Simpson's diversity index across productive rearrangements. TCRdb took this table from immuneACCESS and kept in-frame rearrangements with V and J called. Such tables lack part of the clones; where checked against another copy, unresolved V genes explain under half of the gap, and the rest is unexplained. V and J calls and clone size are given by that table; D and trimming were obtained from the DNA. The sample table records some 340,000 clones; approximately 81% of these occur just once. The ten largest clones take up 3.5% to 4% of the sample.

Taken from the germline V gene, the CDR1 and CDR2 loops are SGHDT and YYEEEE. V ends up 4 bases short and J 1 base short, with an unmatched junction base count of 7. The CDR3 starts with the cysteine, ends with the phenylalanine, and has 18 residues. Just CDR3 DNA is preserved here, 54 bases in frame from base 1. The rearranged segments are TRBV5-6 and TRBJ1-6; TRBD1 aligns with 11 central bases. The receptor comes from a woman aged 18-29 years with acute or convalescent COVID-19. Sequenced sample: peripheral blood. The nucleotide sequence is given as TGTGCCAGCAGCCAAAGGGACAGGGGGTATTCCTATAATTCACCCCTCCACTTT. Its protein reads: CASSQRDRGYSYNSPLHF.